A selection of T cell receptor beta chains follows, all from one sample in a study of spatial heterogeneity in lung cancer. TCRdb reanalysed the 5' RACE reads using MiXCR and keeps one entry per CDR3 protein. The data contain approximately 5,000 distinct CDR3 sequences, approximately 22% of them seen just once; the ten biggest clones take up 7.5% to 10%. The input for sequencing was lung tumor tissue, taken at surgery. The receptors were sampled from a male donor with early-stage non-small cell lung cancer. The CDR3 runs from the conserved cysteine through the conserved F or W. A D gene is named only where the DNA matches it firmly. Only some rows state a clone size, as once, few, many or a class for expanded clones.

TRBJ1-4,-,-,TRBV5-1,TGCGCCAGCAGCTTGGCCTCAACTAATGAAAAACTGTTTTTT,CASSLASTNEKLFF
TRBJ2-5,-,TRBD2,TRBV7-2,TGTGCCAGCAGCCTGACTAGCGGGAGGAGAGAGACCCAGTACTTC,CASSLTSGRRETQYF
TRBJ1-6,many,TRBD1,TRBV5-8,TGTGCCAGCAGCTTGGAGGGACAGTTGTATTCACCCCTCCACTTT,CASSLEGQLYSPLHF
TRBJ2-2,few,TRBD1,TRBV20-1,TGCAGTGCTAGGGGCCCGGGACAGGGGAACACCGGGGAGCTGTTTTTT,CSARGPGQGNTGELFF
TRBJ1-4,-,-,TRBV5-4,TGTGCCAGCAGCCGAGAACCGGCGGGGGGTGAAAAACTGTTTTTT,CASSREPAGGEKLFF
TRBJ1-1,-,-,TRBV3-1,TGTGCCAGCAGCCCCGACATGATCGCTGAAGCTTTCTTT,CASSPDMIAEAFF
TRBJ2-7,medium-sized,-,TRBV5-1,TGCGCCAGCAGCACACATCGGACAGCCACCAGCTCCTACGAGCAGTACTTC,CASSTHRTATSSYEQYF
TRBJ2-7,many,-,TRBV5-4,TGTGCCAGCAGCAGGGACCAGAGATCCTACGAGCAGTACTTC,CASSRDQRSYEQYF
TRBJ2-2,many,-,TRBV19,TGTGCCAGTACCAACAGGGCAGGGGAGCTGTTTTTT,CASTNRAGELFF
TRBJ2-3,-,-,TRBV20-1,TGCAGTGCCCCGACGACTAGAACTAGCCGAAGAACTAGCACAGATACGCAGTATTTT,CSAPTTRTSRRTSTDTQYF
TRBJ1-1,medium-sized,-,TRBV20-1,TGCAGTGCGTTCAGGAACACTGAAGCTTTCTTT,CSAFRNTEAFF
TRBJ2-7,-,TRBD2,TRBV20-1,TGCAGTGCTGAGCGGGAGATAAGCGAGCAGTACTTC,CSAEREISEQYF
TRBJ1-5,-,TRBD1,TRBV5-1,TGCGCCAGCCGTACGGGGACAGGGGACAATCAGCCCCAGCATTTT,CASRTGTGDNQPQHF
TRBJ2-7,medium-sized,-,TRBV2,TGTGCCAGCAGTGAAGCGCAGCGGGTCAGGTACTTC,CASSEAQRVRYF
TRBJ2-1,-,TRBD2,TRBV6-5,TGTGCCAGCAGCTCGAGCGGGGGGACTTACAATGAGCAGTTCTTC,CASSSSGGTYNEQFF
TRBJ1-1,-,-,TRBV10-3,TGTGCCATCAGTGAAGCAGGGACGAACACTGAAGCTTTCTTT,CAISEAGTNTEAFF
TRBJ2-1,large,TRBD1,TRBV15,TGTGCCACCAGCAGGGGACAGGACACGCCTGAGCAGTTCTTC,CATSRGQDTPEQFF
TRBJ2-7,few,-,TRBV5-1,TGCGCCAGCGGAGGGGATTCCTACGAGCAGTACTTC,CASGGDSYEQYF
TRBJ2-5,few,TRBD1,TRBV25-1,TGTGCCAGCAGTATGTCCGGGACAGGCGGCCAAGAGACCCAGTACTTC,CASSMSGTGGQETQYF
TRBJ2-3,large,-,TRBV28,TGTGCCAGCAGCCTCTGGGATGCTACGCAGTATTTT,CASSLWDATQYF
TRBJ1-1,-,-,TRBV7-2,TGTGCCAGCAGCGAGGTAGCTGAAGCTTTCTTT,CASSEVAEAFF
TRBJ1-5,medium-sized,TRBD1,TRBV6-6,TGTGCCAGCAGTTACGGGACAGGGGGTAACAATCAGCCCCAGCATTTT,CASSYGTGGNNQPQHF
TRBJ2-2,-,TRBD2,TRBV6-1,TGTGCCAGCACCCGGGACTATACCACCGGGGAGCTGTTTTTT,CASTRDYTTGELFF
TRBJ1-1,-,TRBD1,TRBV20-1,TGCAGTGCTCAGCGGGACAGGGCAGAAGCTTTCTTT,CSAQRDRAEAFF
TRBJ2-5,-,-,TRBV2,TGTGCCAGCAGTGAAAGATTGGTAACCCAGTACTTC,CASSERLVTQYF
TRBJ1-5,medium-sized,-,TRBV6-1,TGTGCCAGCAGGAGGGGGGACTTCAATCAGCCCCAGCATTTT,CASRRGDFNQPQHF
TRBJ2-3,few,-,TRBV4-3,TGCGCCAGCAGCCCGACAGGAATCACAGATACGCAGTATTTT,CASSPTGITDTQYF
TRBJ1-5,-,-,TRBV20-1,TGCAGTGCTACGACATCTTTTAATCAGCCCCAGCATTTT,CSATTSFNQPQHF
TRBJ2-7,-,-,TRBV20-1,TGCAGTGCCCCGGGGGCGACGTACGAGCAGTACTTC,CSAPGATYEQYF
TRBJ2-7,-,-,TRBV10-3,TGTGCCATCAGTGACGTCGCCAGGGGATACGAGCAGTACTTC,CAISDVARGYEQYF
TRBJ2-5,medium-sized,-,TRBV12-3/TRBV12-4,TGTGCCAGCAGTTTAGGGAGAATCCAAGAGACCCAGTACTTC,CASSLGRIQETQYF
TRBJ2-3,many,TRBD2,TRBV6-1,TGTGCCAGCAGACGGACTAGCGGGGGTGGCACAGATACGCAGTATTTT,CASRRTSGGGTDTQYF
TRBJ2-5,-,-,TRBV3-1,TGTGCCAGCAGCCAAGGCCGGGGCACCGGCGAGACCCAGTACTTC,CASSQGRGTGETQYF
TRBJ2-2,-,-,TRBV7-9,TGTGCCACCCGGTGGACGAACACCGGGGAGCTGTTTTTT,CATRWTNTGELFF
TRBJ2-1,medium-sized,TRBD1,TRBV18,TGTGCCAGCTCACCCGGGACAGGGGTAGGTCACAATGAGCAGTTCTTC,CASSPGTGVGHNEQFF
TRBJ2-1,-,-,TRBV4-2,TGTGCCAGCAGCCCCAGGCGGGGTTATGAGCAGTTCTTC,CASSPRRGYEQFF
TRBJ2-7,-,TRBD2,TRBV20-1,TGCAGTGCTAGCGCCGGCGGGAGTACGGTCGAGCAGTACTTC,CSASAGGSTVEQYF